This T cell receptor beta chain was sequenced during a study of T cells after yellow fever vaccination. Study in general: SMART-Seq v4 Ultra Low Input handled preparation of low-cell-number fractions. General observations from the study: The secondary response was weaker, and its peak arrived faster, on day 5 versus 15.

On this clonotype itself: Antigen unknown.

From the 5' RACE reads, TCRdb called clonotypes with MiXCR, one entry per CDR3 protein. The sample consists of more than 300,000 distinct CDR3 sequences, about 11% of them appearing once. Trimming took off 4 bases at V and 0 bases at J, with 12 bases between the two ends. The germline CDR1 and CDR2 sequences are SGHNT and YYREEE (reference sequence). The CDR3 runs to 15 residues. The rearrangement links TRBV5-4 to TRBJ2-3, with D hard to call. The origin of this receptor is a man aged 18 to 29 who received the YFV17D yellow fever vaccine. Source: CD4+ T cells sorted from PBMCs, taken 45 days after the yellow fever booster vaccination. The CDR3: CASSRDSTSTDTQYF. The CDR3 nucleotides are TGTGCCAGCAGCCGAGACTCGACCAGCACAGATACGCAGTATTTT.